This T cell receptor beta chain was obtained from a study of Ad26.COV2.S vaccination and SARS-CoV-2 variants. General study findings and limits: Substantial response breadth was reportedly seen for spike-specific CD8+ and CD4+ T cells after vaccination.

Worth noting for this clone: Its target is unknown.

This table comes from immunoSEQ multiplex PCR, and its TCRdb copy is limited to in-frame clones, with some not included. The data contain fewer than 500,000 clones, about 91% of them singletons. Treatment specified: some 19 received Ad26.COV2.S at low or high dose, single or two shots; roughly 5 received placebo; per-sample allocation not given. The samples were gathered on day 63 after the first injection of vaccine or placebo. CDR1 and CDR2 from the germline V gene are SGHTA and FQGTGA. The length of the CDR3 is 15 residues. V lost 5 bases and J lost 7; bases outside the gene matches: 8. The J gene is TRBJ2-1, the V gene TRBV7-3; 10 nucleotides match TRBD2. The sample consisted of peripheral blood, taken in a trial of Ad26.COV2.S vaccine versus placebo. The TCR sequence derives from a person aged 18-65 years who received the Ad26.COV2.S COVID-19 vaccine or a placebo. The CDR3 DNA sequence: TGTGCCAGCAGCCCCAAAAGAGCGGGAGGGAATGAGCAGTTCTTC. This translates into CASSPKRAGGNEQFF.